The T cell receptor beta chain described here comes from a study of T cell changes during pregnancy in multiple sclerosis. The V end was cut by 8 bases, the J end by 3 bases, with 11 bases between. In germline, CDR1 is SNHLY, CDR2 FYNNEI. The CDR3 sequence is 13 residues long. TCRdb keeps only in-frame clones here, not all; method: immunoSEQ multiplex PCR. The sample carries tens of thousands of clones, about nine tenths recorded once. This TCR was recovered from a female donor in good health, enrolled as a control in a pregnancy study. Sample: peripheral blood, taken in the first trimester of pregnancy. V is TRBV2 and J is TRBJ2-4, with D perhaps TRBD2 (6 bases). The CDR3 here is CASGTGSKNIQYF. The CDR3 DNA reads TGTGCCAGCGGGACCGGGAGCAAAAACATTCAGTACTTC.